These 7 T cell receptor beta chains came from one sample sequenced in a study of T-cell reconstitution after alpha-beta-depleted transplantation in children. Unique molecular identifiers were used in preparing the TCRbeta library. TCRdb reprocessed the PCR reads with MiXCR, giving one entry per CDR3 protein. The repertoire holds 190,000 or so distinct CDR3 sequences, with roughly 6.8% as singletons. The sample here was PBMCs from the stem cell graft donor, taken from the stem cell graft. These TCRs come from a human donor who donated a stem cell graft to a child with Wiskott-Aldrich syndrome.

This clonotype occurred many times. The chain has TRBV5-1 and TRBJ1-2, with D possibly matching TRBD1 (6 bases). This CDR3 is 13 amino acids long. V was trimmed by 4 bases and J by 6 bases, leaving 13 bases between them. Per the germline V gene, CDR1 is SGHRS and CDR2 is YFSETQ. The CDR3 spells CASSRDGGDGYTF. The CDR3 DNA reads as TGCGCCAGCAGCCGCGACGGGGGCGATGGCTACACCTTC.

The sample holds many counts of this clonotype. The V call is TRBV12-3 or TRBV12-4, the J call TRBJ1-5, with 9 bases fitting TRBD1. V lost 1 base to trimming and J lost 3 bases; unmatched junction nucleotides: 7. The CDR3 runs to 17 residues. The CDR3 region is CASSLGTGDFANQPQHF. The CDR3 coding sequence is TGTGCCAGCAGTTTAGGGACAGGGGATTTCGCCAATCAGCCCCAGCATTTT.

This clonotype has a count of ten or more. The CDR3 loop reads CASSGREGSYEQYF. CDR3 DNA: TGTGCCAGCAGCGGGCGGGAGGGGTCCTACGAGCAGTACTTC. The chain employs TRBV9 and TRBJ2-7; TRBD2 agrees at 9 bases. Germline V gives CDR1 SGDLS, CDR2 YYNGEE. J was trimmed by 1 base and V by 3 bases; bases with no gene match: 2. There are 14 residues in the CDR3.

V is TRBV27 and J is TRBJ2-5; D tentatively reads TRBD1 or TRBD2 (6 bases each). CDR1 and CDR2 from the germline V gene are MNHEY and SMNVEV (reference sequence). The CDR3 contains 14 residues. The germline V and J ends were trimmed by 7 bases and 5 bases, with 17 bases remaining between them. CDR3 nucleotide sequence: TGTGCCAGCATGAACTTAGGGGGGCACGAGACCCAGTACTTC. Protein sequence: CASMNLGGHETQYF.

This clonotype was counted many times. V gene TRBV27 combines with J gene TRBJ1-1; D is unresolved. The CDR3 loop spans 13 amino acids. Germline loops: CDR1 MNHEY, CDR2 SMNVEV (reference sequence). Trimming left V 0 bases short and J 5 bases short, with 7 bases between. CDR3 in amino acids: CASSLSPVTEAFF. In nucleotides, the CDR3 is TGTGCCAGCAGTTTATCCCCCGTTACTGAAGCTTTCTTT.

This clonotype occurred many times. The V and J genes are TRBV20-1 and TRBJ1-1; D is possibly TRBD1 (5 bases). Germline lookup yields CDR1 DFQATT and CDR2 SNEGSKA (reference sequence). The CDR3 contains 15 residues. The germline V and J ends were trimmed by 0 bases and 3 bases, with 14 bases remaining between them. The CDR3, as DNA: TGCAGTGCTAGAGATGGGACGGAAGACCACACTGAAGCTTTCTTT. It yields the protein CSARDGTEDHTEAFF.

This clonotype was seen at least ten times. The rearrangement uses TRBV5-1 and TRBJ2-1; tentatively, D is TRBD1 (6 bases). CDR1 and CDR2 (germline): SGHRS, YFSETQ. Trimming stripped 1 base from V and 4 bases from J, with 9 bases between. The CDR3 loop spans 14 amino acids. This chain's CDR3 is CASSLRTAYNEQFF. CDR3 in DNA: TGCGCCAGCAGCTTGAGGACAGCATACAATGAGCAGTTCTTC.